This TCR beta chain originates from a study of blood T cell repertoires in COVID-19. Overall study: T cells, B-cell-depleted T cells, or PBMCs supplied cDNA or gDNA.

The repertoire was sequenced with immunoSEQ multiplex PCR; TCRdb's copy has only in-frame clones and lacks some. In the table there are 190,000 or so clones, approximately 78% of which are singletons. Each participant's cohort was designated according to participant-reported clinical history. Trimming pared 8 bases from V and 6 bases from J, leaving 11 bases between. The CDR3 contains 13 residues. Germline V gene lookup returns CDR1 SNHLY and CDR2 FYNNEI. The chain joins TRBV2 to TRBJ1-6; D is unresolved. This sequence was found in a man between 35 and 55 years old who had recovered from COVID-19. Sequencing was performed on PBMCs or T cells enriched from blood (not recorded which). The chain's CDR3 is CASSVGGNSPLHF. CDR3 nucleotides: TGTGCCAGCTCGGTGGGAGGTAATTCACCCCTCCACTTT.